The sequence of this T cell receptor beta chain was determined in a study of blood T cells in healthy people across ages. Study results and caveats: There were more naive CD4+ cells and higher diversity in long-lived donors than in aged donors.

J was trimmed by 5 bases and V by 8 bases; bases with no gene match: 16. Germline CDR1 is MDHEN and CDR2 is SYDVKM. CDR3 length equals 17 residues. This clonotype was observed a handful of times. Its cognate antigen is unknown. Primers used in a second PCR of about 7 to 11 cycles were a sample-barcoded 5' primer and a J-beta primer mix. A template-switch adaptor containing 12 random nucleotides labeled each cDNA molecule. Samples each returned at least 3 million CDR3-containing paired-end reads. MiXCR, applied by TCRdb to the 5' RACE reads, yields one record per CDR3 protein. The sample records about 1.8 million distinct CDR3 sequences, around half being singletons. Extraction yielded at least 6 micrograms of total RNA per sample.

The material sequenced was blood. This clonotype was sampled from a woman between 35 and 50 years old in good health. The V and J genes are TRBV28 and TRBJ2-5; 11 bases fit TRBD2. DNA of the CDR3: TGTGCCAGCTCCACAGCATTGGTAGCGGGGGGGCAGGAGACCCAGTACTTC. As protein: CASSTALVAGGQETQYF. The complete variable domain, with remaining parts taken from reference TRBV28 and TRBJ2-5, reads DVKVTQSSRYLVKRTGEKVFLECVQDMDHENMFWYRQDPGLGLRLIYFSYDVKMKEKGDIPEGYSVSREKKERFSLILESASTNQTSMYLCASSTALVAGGQETQYFGPGTRLLVL.